These 20 T cell receptor beta chains share one sample of origin, sequenced in a study of blood T cells in healthy people across ages. Using a J-beta primer mix together with a sample-barcoded 5' primer, a second PCR was run for about 6 to 11 cycles. TCRdb reanalysed the 5' RACE reads using MiXCR and keeps one entry per CDR3 protein. Of more than 700,000 distinct CDR3 sequences in the sample, 53% are singletons; the top ten hold roughly 40%. Material: blood. These receptors came from an older man in good health.

The chain carries TRBV10-3 and TRBJ1-2; 8 bases fit TRBD1. This CDR3 is built from 16 residues. The germline CDR1 and CDR2 sequences are ENHRY and SYGVKD. After removal of 4 bases from V and 4 bases from J, the junction contained 11 bases not matched to a gene. Written as DNA, the CDR3 is TGTGCCATCAGTGTAATTTCAGGGGGCTGGGGCTATGGCTACACCTTC. This gives the protein CAISVISGGWGYGYTF.

The chain joins TRBV29-1 to TRBJ2-4, with 12 bases identical to TRBD1. The CDR3 extends over 14 amino acids. Trimming at V came to 5 bases and at J to 13 bases, leaving 12 bases not matched to a gene. CDR1 SQVTM and CDR2 ANQGSEA come from the germline V gene. For the CDR3, the DNA is TGCAGCGTTAAGATGGGACAGGGGGCTTGGGAGCAGTACTTC. Amino acid sequence: CSVKMGQGAWEQYF.

This clonotype was seen just once. The chain employs TRBV9 and TRBJ2-4; D might be TRBD2 (6 bases). Trimming removed 0 bases from V and 8 bases from J, with 15 bases in between. Per the germline V gene, CDR1 is SGDLS and CDR2 is YYNGEE. CDR3 length: 15 amino acids. The CDR3 spells CASSVGTRIADIQYF. CDR3 nucleotide sequence: TGTGCCAGCAGCGTAGGAACGAGGATAGCGGACATTCAGTACTTC.

This clonotype was detected a few times. V gene TRBV3-1 combines with J gene TRBJ2-5; perhaps TRBD1 as D (5 bases). This CDR3 is 14 amino acids long. The V gene's germline CDR1 is LGHDT and CDR2 YNNKEL (reference sequence). Trimming pared 1 base from V and 5 bases from J, leaving 11 bases between. In DNA form, the CDR3 reads TGTGCCAGCAGCCAAGTAGGGGTTCGGGAGACCCAGTACTTC. Protein product: CASSQVGVRETQYF.

This clonotype was seen more than once but under ten times. The genes are TRBV9 and TRBJ2-1, with 9 bases matching TRBD2. Germline values: CDR1 SGDLS, CDR2 YYNGEE. The CDR3 extends over 15 amino acids. The V segment lost 0 bases and the J segment 6 bases; nucleotides outside the gene matches: 4. The CDR3 sequence is CASSVGGTSFNEQFF. The CDR3 nucleotides read TGTGCCAGCAGCGTAGGAGGGACTAGCTTCAATGAGCAGTTCTTC. The full variable domain, its missing parts supplied by reference TRBV9 and TRBJ2-1, is DSGVTQTPKHLITATGQRVTLRCSPRSGDLSVYWYQQSLDQGLQFLIQYYNGEERAKGNILERFSAQQFPDLHSELNLSSLELGDSALYFCASSVGGTSFNEQFFGPGTRLTVL.

The chain links TRBV27 to TRBJ2-7; TRBD2 agrees at 8 bases. The germline V gene has CDR1 MNHEY and CDR2 SMNVEV (reference sequence). V dropped 5 bases and J dropped 2; count of bases not matched to a gene: 14. The CDR3 covers 17 residues. The CDR3 coding sequence is TGTGCCAGCAGTCCACCGGACTCCCTAGCGGGCGCCTACGAGCAGTACTTC. This encodes CASSPPDSLAGAYEQYF.

This clonotype has a handful of counts. This chain connects TRBV12-3 or TRBV12-4 to TRBJ2-3; no clear D gene. Trimming cost V 3 bases and J 4 bases, with 2 bases left between them. CDR3 length: 11 residues. The CDR3: CASSFPDTQYF. The CDR3 DNA is TGTGCCAGCAGTTTCCCAGATACGCAGTATTTT.

The rearrangement uses TRBV28 and TRBJ2-7, with D perhaps TRBD1 or TRBD2 (5 bases each). V shed 5 bases and J shed 4 bases, with 18 bases lying between them. There are 15 residues in the CDR3. Looked up from germline, CDR1 is MDHEN and CDR2 is SYDVKM. Here the CDR3 reads CASSGRDGRLYEQYF. CDR3 bases: TGTGCCAGCAGTGGCCGGGACGGTAGACTTTACGAGCAGTACTTC. The variable domain in full, completed from reference TRBV28 and TRBJ2-7, reads DVKVTQSSRYLVKRTGEKVFLECVQDMDHENMFWYRQDPGLGLRLIYFSYDVKMKEKGDIPEGYSVSREKKERFSLILESASTNQTSMYLCASSGRDGRLYEQYFGPGTRLTVT.

This chain uses TRBV12-3 or TRBV12-4 with TRBJ2-4; tentative D call: TRBD2 (6 bases). The tail of the sequence fits TRBJ2-7 better, so the J call may be wrong. This CDR3 has 16 residues. The chain's CDR3 is CASTLSREPLMGEQYF. CDR3 bases: TGTGCCAGCACCTTGTCCCGGGAGCCCCTTATGGGCGAGCAGTACTTC.

The chain combines TRBV28 with TRBJ2-1; 8 bases are a match to TRBD2. Germline CDR1 is MDHEN and CDR2 is SYDVKM. V shed 5 bases, J shed 9 bases, and the junction held 9 bases outside the gene matches. The CDR3 consists of 14 residues. This CDR3 is CASSGREGLGEQFF. CDR3 DNA sequence: TGTGCCAGCAGTGGTCGGGAGGGGTTGGGTGAGCAGTTCTTC.

The rearrangement links TRBV27 to TRBJ2-6; maybe TRBD1 (7 bases). V gave up 6 bases and J gave up 4 bases, with 31 bases separating them. From germline, CDR1 is MNHEY and CDR2 SMNVEV (reference sequence). This CDR3 has 21 amino acids. CDR3 residues: CASRETSPRGAVLRGANVLTF. The CDR3, as DNA: TGTGCCAGCAGGGAGACATCCCCCAGGGGGGCGGTTCTGAGGGGGGCCAACGTCCTGACTTTC.

This clonotype was counted between two and nine times. J is TRBJ1-2 and V is TRBV25-1, with D tentatively TRBD1 (5 bases). V was pared by 7 bases and J by 8 bases, with 14 bases between. Germline CDR1 MGHDK, CDR2 SYGVNS. The CDR3 consists of 12 residues. For the CDR3, the DNA is TGTGCCAGCACCGGGGCCCCCGGGGGCTACACCTTC. Translated, it gives CASTGAPGGYTF.

This clonotype showed up just a few times. The V gene is TRBV7-2, the J gene TRBJ2-7; TRBD2 agrees at 11 bases. V was clipped by 4 bases and J by 0 bases; unmatched bases: 8. The germline gives CDR1 SGHTA, CDR2 FQGNSA. This CDR3 region has 17 residues. The CDR3 DNA is TGTGCCAGCAGCTCATATAGCGGGAGGGCGAGCTCCTACGAGCAGTACTTC. This translates into CASSSYSGRASSYEQYF.

This clonotype appeared a few times. The rearrangement links TRBV29-1 to TRBJ2-5; D is undetermined. CDR1 and CDR2 from the germline V gene are SQVTM and ANQGSEA. This CDR3 is built from 12 residues. V lost 7 bases, J lost 1 base, and 10 bases lay in between. CDR3 region: CSAERAQETQYF. The CDR3 DNA is TGCAGCGCCGAGCGAGCCCAAGAGACCCAGTACTTC.

The rearrangement joins TRBV2 to TRBJ2-1, with D unclear. The CDR3 loop spans 13 amino acids. Germline CDR1 and CDR2: SNHLY and FYNNEI. Trimming took 3 bases from V and 7 from J, leaving 10 bases between them. The CDR3 bases are TGTGCCAGCAGTGATCCTACCTGGAATGAGCAGTTCTTC. Amino acid sequence: CASSDPTWNEQFF.

There are a few counts of this clonotype. The V and J genes are TRBV25-1 and TRBJ2-3; 8 positions match TRBD1. Trimming cost V 3 bases and J 14 bases; bases outside gene matches: 22. The germline V gene has CDR1 MGHDK and CDR2 SYGVNS. The CDR3 is 17 residues long. The CDR3 protein is CASSDRQGHSGHRYAYF. The CDR3 bases are TGTGCCAGCAGTGACAGACAGGGGCATTCGGGGCACAGATACGCGTATTTT.

The J gene is TRBJ2-1, the V gene TRBV12-3 or TRBV12-4, with 7 bases matching TRBD2. V lost 6 bases and J lost 0; bases outside the gene matches: 5. The CDR3 totals 15 residues. CDR3 in DNA: TGTGCCAGCAGCTTGGGACTAACCTCCTACAATGAGCAGTTCTTC. Its protein is CASSLGLTSYNEQFF.

This chain uses TRBV27 with TRBJ2-5; TRBD2 matches 15 bases. Near its end, the DNA agrees better with TRBJ2-7, so the J call may be wrong. Germline V gene lookup returns CDR1 MNHEY and CDR2 SMNVEV (reference sequence). The CDR3 is 15 residues long. The CDR3 sequence: CASSIGTSGRYEQYF. The DNA of the CDR3 is TGTGCCAGCAGTATTGGGACTAGCGGGAGGTACGAGCAGTACTTC.

The V and J genes are TRBV7-6 and TRBJ1-4; 9 positions agree with TRBD1. The ends lost 2 bases at V and 8 bases at J; junction bases unmatched: 3. The CDR3 extends over 14 amino acids. Germline V gene data show CDR1 as SGHVS and CDR2 as FNYEAQ. The CDR3 nucleotides are TGTGCCAGCAGCTTACGGACAGGGGACGAAAAACTGTTTTTT. Translating it yields CASSLRTGDEKLFF.

The rearrangement links TRBV5-1 to TRBJ2-2; 7 nucleotides align to TRBD2. V was clipped by 2 bases and J by 5 bases; unmatched bases: 9. Per germline, CDR1 SGHRS and CDR2 YFSETQ. The CDR3 is made up of 16 amino acids. For the CDR3, the DNA is TGCGCCAGCAGCTTCGAGGGAGGGCTTTTGACCGGGGAGCTGTTTTTT. Translated, it gives CASSFEGGLLTGELFF.